This T cell receptor beta chain was sequenced for a study of shared clonotypes between healthy human individuals (dated by TCRdb to about 2020). In the study overall: The cohort comprised a couple of women and a few men aged 18 to 49 years. To estimate repertoire size and how much clonotypes are shared between individuals, the study performed deep sequencing of blood TCR repertoires from about five healthy adults. To increase sequencing depth and limit assay-specific biases, different laboratories used diverse techniques to prepare libraries and sequence TCR repertoires. Per donor, leukapheresis produced somewhere between about 0.94 and 9 billion PBMCs. For each donor, three plates each were used for CD4 naive and CD4 memory, two plates were used for CD8 naive, and one plate was used for CD8 memory.

Points on this clone: Its target antigen remains unknown. Per-nucleotide qualities are absent, and no much larger clonotype sits a single base away.

Taken from the germline V gene, the CDR1 and CDR2 loops are MNHNS and SASEGT. A distance of 14 bases separates the germline ends of V and J, which lose 2 bases and 4 bases respectively. There are 15 amino acids in the CDR3, from cysteine to phenylalanine inclusive. Of the read, only the CDR3 DNA is kept; its 45 bases are in frame from base 1. General conclusions and limits of the study: Larger estimated clonotype richness was generally found for naive subsets than for memory subsets. Sampling was restricted to blood, and TCR repertoires in tissues likely differ from the TCR repertoires found in blood. Based on pairwise subsampling, the degree of clonotype sharing among donors was expected to be affected by sequencing depth. Because the study included a small number of donors, the genetic and exposure-history diversity represented was limited. Rarefaction of sorted-subset datasets indicated incomplete sequencing despite the large sequencing depth. Sharing across several donors was observed for about 5% of naive CD4, 3.5% of naive CD8, about 2.3% of memory CD4, and about 0.39% of memory CD8 clonotypes. Compared with non-shared clonotypes, the clonotypes found in all four sorted-subset donors had higher generation probabilities.

For the CD8 naive samples, CD45RO-negative cells were positively selected for CCR7, yielding a CD45RA+CCR7+ population from which TemRA cells were excluded. The donors were healthy, HIV-negative adults who had no recently reported acute infections or vaccinations. All donors were Caucasian adults living in Nashville, Tennessee, USA. Blood was obtained by leukapheresis, after which PBMCs were separated by Ficoll-Histopaque density gradient centrifugation and cryopreserved in liquid nitrogen vapor phase. Analytical flow cytometry was used to check the purity and quantity of every magnetically sorted T cell population. From each sorted fraction, genomic DNA was isolated and quantified by UV absorbance on a Nanodrop 2000c. Using the deep immunoSEQ assay, multiplex PCR amplified TCR CDR3 regions from genomic DNA. For each cell subset, the extracted genomic DNA was distributed evenly across all wells of several immunoSEQ 96-well plates, and each plate served as one replicate. For sorted subsets, around 0.2 ug of genomic DNA, equivalent to some 33,000 T cell genomes, went into each replicate PCR. Purified libraries were measured with a Qubit 3.0 fluorometer, size-checked on a Bioanalyzer 2100, and measured again with the KAPA Library Quantification kit. A separate single-read 150-cycle Illumina NextSeq 550 flow cell was used to sequence each immunoSEQ 96-well plate. Regarding the original processing steps: Because the immunoSEQ output included only junctional sequences and no quality scores, the filtering could not be the same as the filtering used for full-length reads. To assign V/J genes and CDR3, sequences were annotated against IMGT germline references using PyIR, a Python wrapper for IgBLAST v1.9. Any read was removed if the V/J assignment was weak (E-value above 1e-6), the CDR3 was missing, or the read contained stop codons, out-of-frame junctions, or ambiguous translated residues. A V3J clonotype was defined by an identical inferred V gene, J gene, and CDR3 amino acid sequence. The percentage overlap between two repertoires was calculated by dividing the number of shared unique clonotypes by the size of the smaller repertoire. Repertoire richness was assessed with RTK rarefaction, the Chao1 estimator, and Recon v2.1 estimates of unobserved clonotypes. Generation probabilities were computed with OLGA for all TCRbeta clonotypes obtained by the gDNA method from several donors. Drawn from immuneACCESS, this table holds only the in-frame rearrangements with V and J called that TCRdb kept. Clones are partly lost; checked studies trace under half to an unresolved V gene and leave the rest unexplained. V, J and clone size are those of that table, while D and trimming were read from the DNA. The table for this sample lists about 2.2 million clones; 93% of them were counted only once. Of the sample, over 1.5% falls within the top ten clones.

The specimen was naive CD8+ T cells from PBMCs. This specimen's cell subset or site label, interpreted: CD45RA+CCR7+. The rearranged chain carries TRBV6-1 and TRBJ1-2; the D gene is possibly TRBD1, with 6 bases matching. The receptor was isolated from a young man in good health. Some clones in this sample may be carry-over from other donors' samples. The DNA sequence reads TGTGCCAGCAGTGAAATGCACAGGGAGAGCTATGGCTACACCTTC. Translation gives CASSEMHRESYGYTF.